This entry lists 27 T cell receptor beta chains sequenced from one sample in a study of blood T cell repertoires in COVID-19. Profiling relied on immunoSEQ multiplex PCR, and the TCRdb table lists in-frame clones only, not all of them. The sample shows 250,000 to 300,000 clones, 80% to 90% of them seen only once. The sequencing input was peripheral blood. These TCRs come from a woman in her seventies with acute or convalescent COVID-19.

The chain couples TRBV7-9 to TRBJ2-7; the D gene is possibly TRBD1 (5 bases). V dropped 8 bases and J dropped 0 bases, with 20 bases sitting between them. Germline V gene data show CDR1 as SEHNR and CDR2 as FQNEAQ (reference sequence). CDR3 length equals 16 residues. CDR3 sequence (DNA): TGTGCCAGCGGCTCCCCAGGGTCACTTCTCTCCTACGAGCAGTACTTC. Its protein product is CASGSPGSLLSYEQYF.

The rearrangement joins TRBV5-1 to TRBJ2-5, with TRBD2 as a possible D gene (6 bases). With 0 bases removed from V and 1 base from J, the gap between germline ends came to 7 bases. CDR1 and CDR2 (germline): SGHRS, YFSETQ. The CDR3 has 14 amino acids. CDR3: CASSLAGGQETQYF. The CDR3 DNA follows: TGCGCCAGCAGCTTGGCCGGGGGCCAAGAGACCCAGTACTTC.

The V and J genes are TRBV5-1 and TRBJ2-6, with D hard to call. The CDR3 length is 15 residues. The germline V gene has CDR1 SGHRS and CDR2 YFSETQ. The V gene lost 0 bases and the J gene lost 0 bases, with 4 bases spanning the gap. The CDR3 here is CASSLALSGANVLTF. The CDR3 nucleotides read TGCGCCAGCAGCTTGGCCCTCTCTGGGGCCAACGTCCTGACTTTC.

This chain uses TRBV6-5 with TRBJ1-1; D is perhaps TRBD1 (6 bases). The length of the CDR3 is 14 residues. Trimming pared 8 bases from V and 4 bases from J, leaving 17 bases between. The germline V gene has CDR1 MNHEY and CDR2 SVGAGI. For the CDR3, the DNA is TGTGCCAGCTACTACCAGGGGATCGCCACTGAAGCTTTCTTT. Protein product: CASYYQGIATEAFF.

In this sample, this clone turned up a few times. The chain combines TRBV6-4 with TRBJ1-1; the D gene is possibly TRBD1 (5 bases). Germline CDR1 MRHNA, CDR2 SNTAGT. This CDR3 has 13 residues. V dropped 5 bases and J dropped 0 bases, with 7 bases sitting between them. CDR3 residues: CASSTQVNTEAFF. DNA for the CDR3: TGTGCCAGCAGTACACAGGTGAACACTGAAGCTTTCTTT.

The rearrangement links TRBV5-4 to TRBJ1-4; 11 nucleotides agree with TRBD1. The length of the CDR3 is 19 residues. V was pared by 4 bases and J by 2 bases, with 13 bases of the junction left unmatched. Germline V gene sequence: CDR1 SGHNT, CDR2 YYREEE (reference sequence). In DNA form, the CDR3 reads TGTGCCAGCAGCACATTCCGGGACAGGGGGAGTCAGACTAATGAAAAACTGTTTTTT. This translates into CASSTFRDRGSQTNEKLFF.

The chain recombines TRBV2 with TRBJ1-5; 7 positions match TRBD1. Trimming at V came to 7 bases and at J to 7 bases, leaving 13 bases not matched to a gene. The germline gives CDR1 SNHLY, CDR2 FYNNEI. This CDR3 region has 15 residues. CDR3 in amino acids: CASTKGLRGGQPQHF. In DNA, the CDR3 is TGTGCCAGCACGAAGGGACTCCGAGGGGGCCAGCCCCAGCATTTT.

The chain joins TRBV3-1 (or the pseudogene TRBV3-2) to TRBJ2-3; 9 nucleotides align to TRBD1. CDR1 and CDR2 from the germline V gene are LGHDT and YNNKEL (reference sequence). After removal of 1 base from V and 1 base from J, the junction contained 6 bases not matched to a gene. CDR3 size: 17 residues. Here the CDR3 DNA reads TGTGCCAGCAGCCAAGGCCTAACAGGGGGCGGCACAGATACGCAGTATTTT. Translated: CASSQGLTGGGTDTQYF.

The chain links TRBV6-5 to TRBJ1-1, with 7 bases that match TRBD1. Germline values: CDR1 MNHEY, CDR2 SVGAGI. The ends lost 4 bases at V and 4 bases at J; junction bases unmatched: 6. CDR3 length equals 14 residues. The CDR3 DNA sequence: TGTGCCAGCAGTTTCCAGGGGGGTACCACTGAAGCTTTCTTT. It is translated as CASSFQGGTTEAFF.

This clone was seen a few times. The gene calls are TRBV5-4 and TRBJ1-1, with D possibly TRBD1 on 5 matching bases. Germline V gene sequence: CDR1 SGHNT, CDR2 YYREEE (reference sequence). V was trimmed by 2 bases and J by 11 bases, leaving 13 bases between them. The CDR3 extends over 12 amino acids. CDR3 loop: CASSLDRTTAFF. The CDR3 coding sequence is TGTGCCAGCAGCTTAGACAGAACCACTGCTTTCTTT.

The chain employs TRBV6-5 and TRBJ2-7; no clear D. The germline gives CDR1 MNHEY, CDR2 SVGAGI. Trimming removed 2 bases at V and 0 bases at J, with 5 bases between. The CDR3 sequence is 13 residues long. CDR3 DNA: TGTGCCAGCAGTTACGAGGCCTCCTACGAGCAGTACTTC. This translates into CASSYEASYEQYF.

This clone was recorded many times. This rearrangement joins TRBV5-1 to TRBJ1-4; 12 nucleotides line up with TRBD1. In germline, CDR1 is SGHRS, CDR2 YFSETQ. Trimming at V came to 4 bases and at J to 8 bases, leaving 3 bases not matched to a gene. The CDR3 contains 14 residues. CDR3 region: CASSPGTGGEKLFF. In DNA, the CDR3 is TGCGCCAGCAGCCCCGGGACAGGGGGCGAAAAACTGTTTTTT.

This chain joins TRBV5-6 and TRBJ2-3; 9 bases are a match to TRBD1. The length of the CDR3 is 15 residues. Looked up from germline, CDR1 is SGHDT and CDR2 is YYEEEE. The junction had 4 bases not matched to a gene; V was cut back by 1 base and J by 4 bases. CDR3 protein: CASSLWRDRADTQYF. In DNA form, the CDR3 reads TGTGCCAGCAGCTTGTGGAGGGACAGGGCAGATACGCAGTATTTT.

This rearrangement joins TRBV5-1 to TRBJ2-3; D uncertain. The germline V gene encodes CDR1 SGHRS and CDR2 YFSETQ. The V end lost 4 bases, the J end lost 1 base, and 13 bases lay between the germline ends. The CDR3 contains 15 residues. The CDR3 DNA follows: TGCGCCAGCAGCCCAGTCGATTATCGCACAGATACGCAGTATTTT. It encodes CASSPVDYRTDTQYF.

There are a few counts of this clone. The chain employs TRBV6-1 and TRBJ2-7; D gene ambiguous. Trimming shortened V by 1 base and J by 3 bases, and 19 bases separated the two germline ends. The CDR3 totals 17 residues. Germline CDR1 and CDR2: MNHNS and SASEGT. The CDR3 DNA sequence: TGTGCCAGCAGTGAAGGATTTGGCACACCCGCTTTCTACGAGCAGTACTTC. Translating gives CASSEGFGTPAFYEQYF.

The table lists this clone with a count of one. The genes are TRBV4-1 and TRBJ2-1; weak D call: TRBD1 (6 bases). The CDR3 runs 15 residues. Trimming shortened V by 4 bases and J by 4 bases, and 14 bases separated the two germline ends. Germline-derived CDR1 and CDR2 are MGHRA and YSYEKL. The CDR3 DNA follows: TGCGCCAGCAGCCCCCAGGGGATACGTTACAATGAGCAGTTCTTC. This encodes CASSPQGIRYNEQFF.

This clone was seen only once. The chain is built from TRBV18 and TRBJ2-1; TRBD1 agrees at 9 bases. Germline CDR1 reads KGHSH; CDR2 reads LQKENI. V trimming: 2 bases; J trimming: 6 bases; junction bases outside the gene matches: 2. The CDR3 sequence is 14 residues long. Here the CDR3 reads CASSPETGGNEQFF. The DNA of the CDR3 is TGTGCCAGCTCACCAGAGACAGGGGGCAATGAGCAGTTCTTC.

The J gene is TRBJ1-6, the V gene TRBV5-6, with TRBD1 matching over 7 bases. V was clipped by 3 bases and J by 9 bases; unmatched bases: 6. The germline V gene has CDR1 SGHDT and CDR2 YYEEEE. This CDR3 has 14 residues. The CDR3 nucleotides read TGTGCCAGCAGCTATCGGACAGGCGGTTCACCCCTCCACTTT. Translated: CASSYRTGGSPLHF.

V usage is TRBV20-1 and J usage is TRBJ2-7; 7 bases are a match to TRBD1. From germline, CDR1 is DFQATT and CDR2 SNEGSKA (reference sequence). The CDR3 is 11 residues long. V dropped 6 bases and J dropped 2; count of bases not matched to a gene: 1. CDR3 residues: CSATGAYEQYF. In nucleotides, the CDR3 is TGCAGTGCCACAGGGGCCTACGAGCAGTACTTC.

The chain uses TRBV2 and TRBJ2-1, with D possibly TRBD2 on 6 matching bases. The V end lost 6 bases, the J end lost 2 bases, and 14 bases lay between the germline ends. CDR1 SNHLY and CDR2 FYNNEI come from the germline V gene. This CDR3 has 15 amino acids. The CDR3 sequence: CASSASRGTYNEQFF. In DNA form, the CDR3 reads TGTGCCAGCAGCGCAAGCCGGGGGACCTACAATGAGCAGTTCTTC.

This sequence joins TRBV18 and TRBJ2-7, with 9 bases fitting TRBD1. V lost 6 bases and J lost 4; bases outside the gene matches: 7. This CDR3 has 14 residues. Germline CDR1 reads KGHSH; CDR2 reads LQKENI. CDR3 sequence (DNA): TGTGCCAGCTCCGAGGGACAGGGAGGGTACGAGCAGTACTTC. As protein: CASSEGQGGYEQYF.

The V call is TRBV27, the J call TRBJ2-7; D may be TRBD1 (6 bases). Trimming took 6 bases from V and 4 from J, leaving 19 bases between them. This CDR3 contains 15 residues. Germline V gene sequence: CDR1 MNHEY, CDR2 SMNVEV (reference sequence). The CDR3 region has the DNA TGTGCCAGCAGGGGGAAGGGGGTAGGGGCTTACGAGCAGTACTTC. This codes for CASRGKGVGAYEQYF.

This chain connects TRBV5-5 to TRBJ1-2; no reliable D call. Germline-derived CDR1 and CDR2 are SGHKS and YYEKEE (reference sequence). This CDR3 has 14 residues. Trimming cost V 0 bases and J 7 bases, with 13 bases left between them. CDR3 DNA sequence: TGTGCCAGCAGCTTGGTCCCGGGGTATTCTGGCTACACCTTC. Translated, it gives CASSLVPGYSGYTF.

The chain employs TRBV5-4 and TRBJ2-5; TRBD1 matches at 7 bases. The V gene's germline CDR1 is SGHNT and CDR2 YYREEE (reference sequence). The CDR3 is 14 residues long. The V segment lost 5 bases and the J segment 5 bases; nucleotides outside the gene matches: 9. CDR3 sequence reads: CASRAETGDETQYF. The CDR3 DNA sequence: TGTGCCAGCAGGGCCGAAACAGGGGACGAGACCCAGTACTTC.

DNA for the CDR3: TGTGCCAGCAGCCCCCTACCGGGACAGGGGCTTTATGGCTACACCTTC. This translates into CASSPLPGQGLYGYTF. The chain joins TRBV14 to TRBJ1-2; 10 bases fit TRBD1. Per germline, CDR1 SGHDN and CDR2 FVKESK. Germline trimming cut 4 bases from V and 5 bases from J; bases unmatched to any gene: 10. This CDR3 region has 16 residues.

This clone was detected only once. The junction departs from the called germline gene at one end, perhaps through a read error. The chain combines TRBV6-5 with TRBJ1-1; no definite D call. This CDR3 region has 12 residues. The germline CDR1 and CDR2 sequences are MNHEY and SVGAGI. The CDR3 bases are TGTGCCAGCAGTCCCCCGGGCGGAGGATCATCCTTT. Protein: CASSPPGGGSSF.

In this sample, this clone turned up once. CDR3 protein: CASSLVLSANTIYF. CDR3 DNA sequence: TGTGCCAGCAGCTTAGTACTAAGCGCAAACACCATATATTTT. The chain has TRBV7-2 and TRBJ1-3, with D uncertain. Trimming took 1 base from V and 6 from J, leaving 10 bases between them. Germline values: CDR1 SGHTA, CDR2 FQGNSA. The CDR3 totals 14 residues. The entire variable domain, with the rest obtained from reference TRBV7-2 and TRBJ1-3, is as follows: GAGVSQSPSNKVTEKGKDVELRCDPISGHTALYWYRQSLGQGLEFLIYFQGNSAPDKSGLPSDRFSAERTGGSVSTLTIQRTQQEDSAVYLCASSLVLSANTIYFGEGSWLTVV.